The 6 T cell receptor beta chains below were found in one sample sequenced in a study of T cell responses to AZD1222 COVID-19 vaccine. Assay used: immunoSEQ multiplex PCR; TCRdb lists only in-frame clones, some missing. The repertoire holds about 140,000 clones, with approximately 90% as singletons. The specimen was peripheral blood, collected 28 days after the second AZD1222 dose. The receptors here all came from an adult who received the AZD1222 COVID-19 vaccine.

The table lists this clone with a count of one. The J gene is TRBJ1-2, the V gene TRBV7-2; no clear D. This CDR3 comprises 12 residues. Per germline, CDR1 SGHTA and CDR2 FQGNSA. Deletions cut 1 base from V and 8 bases from J, with 8 bases between. CDR3 protein: CASSLGESGYTF. CDR3 nucleotides: TGTGCCAGCAGCTTAGGCGAGTCGGGCTACACCTTC.

The chain carries TRBV28 and TRBJ2-5; D may match TRBD1 or TRBD2 (7 bases each). Trimming cost V 6 bases and J 6 bases, with 23 bases left between them. CDR1 is MDHEN, CDR2 SYDVKM, per germline. The CDR3 is 16 amino acids. This chain's CDR3 is CASSPGGSGGEQTQYF. CDR3 bases: TGTGCCAGCAGCCCCGGGGGGTCAGGGGGAGAGCAGACCCAGTACTTC.

The chain uses TRBV11-2 and TRBJ2-2, with 9 bases identical to TRBD1. The CDR3 is 16 amino acids. Trimming took 4 bases from V and 4 from J; bases not matched to a gene: 7. The V gene's germline CDR1 is SGHAT and CDR2 FQNNGV. The CDR3 loop reads CASSSDGTGFTGELFF. The CDR3, as DNA: TGTGCCAGCAGCTCGGACGGGACAGGGTTCACCGGGGAGCTGTTTTTT.

This clone was seen a single time. The rearrangement joins TRBV11-3 to TRBJ2-1; D perhaps matches TRBD1 (6 bases). The CDR3 runs 16 residues. CDR1 and CDR2 (germline): SGHNT, YENEEA. V shed 5 bases and J shed 6 bases, with 20 bases lying between them. In DNA, the CDR3 is TGTGCCAGCAGCCCCCCAGCAGGGCAGGGGCCCAATGAGCAGTTCTTC. This codes for CASSPPAGQGPNEQFF. The entire variable domain, with the rest obtained from reference TRBV11-3 and TRBJ2-1, is as follows: EAGVVQSPRYKIIEKKQPVAFWCNPISGHNTLYWYLQNLGQGPELLIRYENEEAVDDSQLPKDRFSAERLKGVDSTLKIQPAELGDSAVYLCASSPPAGQGPNEQFFGPGTRLTVL.

This chain uses TRBV27 with TRBJ1-5, with D tentatively TRBD1 (5 bases). This CDR3 comprises 15 residues. Germline CDR1 is MNHEY and CDR2 is SMNVEV (reference sequence). The V end lost 0 bases, the J end lost 5 bases, and 11 bases lay between the germline ends. CDR3 sequence (DNA): TGTGCCAGCAGTTTATCAGGGGACGAATATCAGCCCCAGCATTTT. As protein: CASSLSGDEYQPQHF.

The CDR3 DNA is TGTGCCAGCAGCCCGACAGGGGCCAGCTACGAGCAGTACTTC. It translates to CASSPTGASYEQYF. V gene TRBV7-9 combines with J gene TRBJ2-7; 8 bases map to TRBD1. CDR1 is SEHNR and CDR2 is FQNEAQ in the germline V gene (reference sequence). The CDR3 spans 14 residues. J was trimmed by 3 bases and V by 5 bases; bases with no gene match: 6.